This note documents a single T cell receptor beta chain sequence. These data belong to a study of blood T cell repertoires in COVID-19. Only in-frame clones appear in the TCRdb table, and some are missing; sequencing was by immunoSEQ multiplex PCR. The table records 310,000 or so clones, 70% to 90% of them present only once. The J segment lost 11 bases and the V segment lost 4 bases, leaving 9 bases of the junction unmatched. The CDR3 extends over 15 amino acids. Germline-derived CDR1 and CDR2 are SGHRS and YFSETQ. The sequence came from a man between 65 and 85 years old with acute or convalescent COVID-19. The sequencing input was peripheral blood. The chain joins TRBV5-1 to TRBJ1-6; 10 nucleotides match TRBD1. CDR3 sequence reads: CASSPFGTGDTPLHF. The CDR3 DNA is TGCGCCAGCAGCCCCTTCGGGACAGGGGATACACCCCTCCACTTT.